This T cell receptor beta chain was captured by sequencing in a study of cytomegalovirus exposure and HLA in healthy donors. Study conclusions and caveats: There was a cluster of highly shared sequence variants that was likely a sequencing artifact.

Amplification used 60 Vbeta primers and 13 Jbeta primers. TCRdb keeps only in-frame clones here, not all; method: immunoSEQ multiplex PCR. The sample lists roughly 200,000 clones, approximately 86% occurring once. A remark on this clone: The antigen is undetermined.

The germline V gene has CDR1 LGHNA and CDR2 YNFKEQ. The CDR3 extends over 14 amino acids. Deletions cut 2 bases from V and 0 bases from J, with 8 bases between. Sequenced: PBMCs. The chain uses TRBV4-2 and TRBJ2-7; the D gene is possibly TRBD2 (5 bases). The source is a woman in her 30s in good health and CMV-seronegative. CDR3 loop: CASSQSGFSYEQYF. The CDR3 nucleotides read TGTGCCAGCAGCCAAAGCGGCTTCTCCTACGAGCAGTACTTC.